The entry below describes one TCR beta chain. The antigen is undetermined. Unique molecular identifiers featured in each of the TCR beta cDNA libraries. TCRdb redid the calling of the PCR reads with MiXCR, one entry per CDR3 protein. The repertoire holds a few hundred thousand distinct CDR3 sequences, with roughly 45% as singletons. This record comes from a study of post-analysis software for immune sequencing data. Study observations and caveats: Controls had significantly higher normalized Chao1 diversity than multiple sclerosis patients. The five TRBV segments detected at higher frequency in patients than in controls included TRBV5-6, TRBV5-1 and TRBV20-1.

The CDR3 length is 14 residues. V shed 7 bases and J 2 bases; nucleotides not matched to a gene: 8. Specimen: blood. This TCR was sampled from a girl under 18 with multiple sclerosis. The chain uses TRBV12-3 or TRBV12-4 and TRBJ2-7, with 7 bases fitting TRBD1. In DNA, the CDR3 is TGTGCCAGCACCACCGGGACAGAAACCTACGAGCAGTACTTC. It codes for CASTTGTETYEQYF.